The clone carrying this T cell receptor (beta chain) was detected once. Clones were read by immunoSEQ multiplex PCR, and TCRdb kept only the in-frame ones, dropping some. The sample has more than 45,000 clones, around 93% seen once. This entry belongs to a study of control samples from healthy donors and cancer patients. The source is a man aged 30-40 years with colorectal cancer. Sequences were obtained from PBMCs.

Written as DNA, the CDR3 is TGTGCCAGTCCTACGACAGGGTGGGCTCAAAACTACGAGCAGTACTTC. This encodes CASPTTGWAQNYEQYF. The V and J genes are TRBV21-1 and TRBJ2-7; the table assigns TRBD1, which was not confirmed against the DNA. TRBV21-1 is marked as a pseudogene. The CDR3 spans 16 residues.